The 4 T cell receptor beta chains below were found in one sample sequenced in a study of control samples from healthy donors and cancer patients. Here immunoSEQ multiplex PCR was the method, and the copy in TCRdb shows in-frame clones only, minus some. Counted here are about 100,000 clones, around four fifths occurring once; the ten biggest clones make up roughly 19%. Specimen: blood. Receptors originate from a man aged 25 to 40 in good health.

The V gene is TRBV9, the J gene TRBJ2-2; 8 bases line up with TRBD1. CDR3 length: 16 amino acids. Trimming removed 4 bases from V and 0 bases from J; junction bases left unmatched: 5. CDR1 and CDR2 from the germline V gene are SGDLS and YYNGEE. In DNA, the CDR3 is TGTGCCAGCAGCACCCGGGACAGGCCGAACACCGGGGAGCTGTTTTTT. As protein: CASSTRDRPNTGELFF.

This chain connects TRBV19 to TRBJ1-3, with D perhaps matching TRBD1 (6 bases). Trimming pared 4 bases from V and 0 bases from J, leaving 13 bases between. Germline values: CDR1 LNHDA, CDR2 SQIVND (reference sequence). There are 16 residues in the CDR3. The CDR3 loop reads CASSTRGGASGNTIYF. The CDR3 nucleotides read TGTGCCAGTAGTACCAGAGGGGGAGCCTCTGGAAACACCATATATTTT.

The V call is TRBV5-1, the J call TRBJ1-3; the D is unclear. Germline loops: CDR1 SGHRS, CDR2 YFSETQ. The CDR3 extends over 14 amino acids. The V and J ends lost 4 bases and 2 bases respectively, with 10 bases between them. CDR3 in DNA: TGCGCCAGCAGCATGATGGGAGCTGGAAACACCATATATTTT. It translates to CASSMMGAGNTIYF.

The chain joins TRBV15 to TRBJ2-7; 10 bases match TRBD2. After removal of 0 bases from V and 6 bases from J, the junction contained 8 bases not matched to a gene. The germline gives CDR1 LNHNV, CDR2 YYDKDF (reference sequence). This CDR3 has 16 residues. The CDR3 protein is CATSRDFSGGTIEQYF. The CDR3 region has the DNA TGTGCCACCAGCAGAGATTTTAGCGGGGGGACCATCGAGCAGTACTTC.